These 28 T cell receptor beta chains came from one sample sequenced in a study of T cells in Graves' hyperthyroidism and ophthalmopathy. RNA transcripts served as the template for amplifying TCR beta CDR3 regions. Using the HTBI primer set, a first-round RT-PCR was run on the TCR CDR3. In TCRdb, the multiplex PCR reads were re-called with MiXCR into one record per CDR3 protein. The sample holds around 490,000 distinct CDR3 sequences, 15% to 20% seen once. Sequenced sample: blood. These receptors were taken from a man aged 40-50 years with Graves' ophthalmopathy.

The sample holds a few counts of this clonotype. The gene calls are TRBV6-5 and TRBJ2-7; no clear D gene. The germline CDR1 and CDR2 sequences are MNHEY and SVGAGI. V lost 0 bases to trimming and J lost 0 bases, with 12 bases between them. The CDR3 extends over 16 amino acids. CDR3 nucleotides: TGTGCCAGCAGTTACTCTAGTGAAGACTTCTCCTACGAGCAGTACTTC. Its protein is CASSYSSEDFSYEQYF.

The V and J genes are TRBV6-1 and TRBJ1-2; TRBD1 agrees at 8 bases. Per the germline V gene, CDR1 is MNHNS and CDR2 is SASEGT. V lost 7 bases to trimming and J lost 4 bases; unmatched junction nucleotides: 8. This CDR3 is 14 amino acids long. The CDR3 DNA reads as TGTGCCAGCACCGTCACAGGGGGAGGCTATGGCTACACCTTC. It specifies CASTVTGGGYGYTF.

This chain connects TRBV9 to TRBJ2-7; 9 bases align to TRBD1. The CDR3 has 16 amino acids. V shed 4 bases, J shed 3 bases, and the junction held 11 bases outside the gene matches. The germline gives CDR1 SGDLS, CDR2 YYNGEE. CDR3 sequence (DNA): TGTGCCAGCAGCCCGACAGGGGACAGGGTCGGCTACGAGCAGTACTTC. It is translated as CASSPTGDRVGYEQYF. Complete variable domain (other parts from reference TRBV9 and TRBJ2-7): DSGVTQTPKHLITATGQRVTLRCSPRSGDLSVYWYQQSLDQGLQFLIQYYNGEERAKGNILERFSAQQFPDLHSELNLSSLELGDSALYFCASSPTGDRVGYEQYFGPGTRLTVT.

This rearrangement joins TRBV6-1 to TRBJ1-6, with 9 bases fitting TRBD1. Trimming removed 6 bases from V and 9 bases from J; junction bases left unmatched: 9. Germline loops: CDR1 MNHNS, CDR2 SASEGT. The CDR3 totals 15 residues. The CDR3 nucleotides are TGTGCCAGCAGCCTACAGGGGGCGAAAACTTCACCCCTCCACTTT. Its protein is CASSLQGAKTSPLHF.

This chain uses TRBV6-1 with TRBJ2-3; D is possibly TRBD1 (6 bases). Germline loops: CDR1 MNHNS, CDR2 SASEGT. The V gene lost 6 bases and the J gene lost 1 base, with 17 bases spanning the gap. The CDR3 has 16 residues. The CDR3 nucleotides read TGTGCCAGCAGATCGCGGACAGCTATCGGCACAGATACGCAGTATTTT. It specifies CASRSRTAIGTDTQYF.

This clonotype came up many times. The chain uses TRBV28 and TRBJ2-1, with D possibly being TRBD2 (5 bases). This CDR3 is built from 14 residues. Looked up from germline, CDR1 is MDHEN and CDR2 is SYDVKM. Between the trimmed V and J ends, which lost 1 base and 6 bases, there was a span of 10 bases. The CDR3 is CASSLYRGSNEQFF. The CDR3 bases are TGTGCCAGCAGTTTATATCGGGGAAGCAATGAGCAGTTCTTC.

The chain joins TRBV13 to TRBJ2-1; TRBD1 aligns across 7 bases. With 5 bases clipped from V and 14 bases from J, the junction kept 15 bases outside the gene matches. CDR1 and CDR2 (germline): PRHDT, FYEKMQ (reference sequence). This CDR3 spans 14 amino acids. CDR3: CASSLGRDSLTEFF. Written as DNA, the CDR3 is TGTGCCAGCAGCCTCGGAAGGGACAGCCTTACGGAGTTCTTC.

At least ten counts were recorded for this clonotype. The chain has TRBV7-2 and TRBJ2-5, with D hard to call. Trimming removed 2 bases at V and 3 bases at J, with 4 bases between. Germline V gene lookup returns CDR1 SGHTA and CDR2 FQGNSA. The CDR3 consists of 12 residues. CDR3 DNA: TGTGCCAGCAGCTTATTGGAAGAGACCCAGTACTTC. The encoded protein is CASSLLEETQYF.

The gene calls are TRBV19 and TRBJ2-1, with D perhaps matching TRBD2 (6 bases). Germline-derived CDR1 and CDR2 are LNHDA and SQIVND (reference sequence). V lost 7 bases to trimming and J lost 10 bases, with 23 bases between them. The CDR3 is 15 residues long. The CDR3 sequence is CASTPLVGGNSEQFF. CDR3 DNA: TGTGCCAGTACCCCTTTAGTCGGGGGTAATTCGGAGCAGTTCTTC.

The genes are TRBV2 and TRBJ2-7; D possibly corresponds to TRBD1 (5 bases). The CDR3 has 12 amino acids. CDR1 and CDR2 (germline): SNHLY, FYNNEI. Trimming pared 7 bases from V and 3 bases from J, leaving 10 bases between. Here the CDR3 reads CASTGSGYEQYF. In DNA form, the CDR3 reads TGTGCCAGCACAGGGTCAGGCTACGAGCAGTACTTC.

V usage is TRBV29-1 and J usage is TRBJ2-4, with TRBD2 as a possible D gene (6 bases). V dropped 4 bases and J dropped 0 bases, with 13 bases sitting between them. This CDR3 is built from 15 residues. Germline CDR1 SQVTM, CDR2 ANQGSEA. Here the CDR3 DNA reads TGCAGCGTTGTGGGGGGATCACTAGCCAAAAACATTCAGTACTTC. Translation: CSVVGGSLAKNIQYF. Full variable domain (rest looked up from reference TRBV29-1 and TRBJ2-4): SAVISQKPSRDICQRGTSLTIQCQVDSQVTMMFWYRQQPGQSLTLIATANQGSEATYESGFVIDKFPISRPNLTFSTLTVSNMSPEDSSIYLCSVVGGSLAKNIQYFGAGTRLSVL.

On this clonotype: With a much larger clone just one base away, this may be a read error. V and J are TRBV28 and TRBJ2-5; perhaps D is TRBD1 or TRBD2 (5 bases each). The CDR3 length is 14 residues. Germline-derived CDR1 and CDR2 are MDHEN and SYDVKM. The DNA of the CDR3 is TGTGCCAGCAGCCCTTCGAGGGGTGGGGAGACCCAGTGCTTC. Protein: CASSPSRGGETQCF.

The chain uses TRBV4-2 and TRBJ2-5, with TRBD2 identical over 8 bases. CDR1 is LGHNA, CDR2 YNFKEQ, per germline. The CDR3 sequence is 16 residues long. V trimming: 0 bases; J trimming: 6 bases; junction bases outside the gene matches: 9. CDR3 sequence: CASSQDEAGLEKTQYF. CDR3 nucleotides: TGTGCCAGCAGCCAAGATGAGGCGGGACTAGAGAAGACCCAGTACTTC.

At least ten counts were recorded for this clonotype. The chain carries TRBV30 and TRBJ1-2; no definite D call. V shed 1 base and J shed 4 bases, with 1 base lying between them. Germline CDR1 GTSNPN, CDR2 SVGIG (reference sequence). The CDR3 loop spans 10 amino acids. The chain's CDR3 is CAWSGYGYTF. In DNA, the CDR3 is TGTGCCTGGAGTGGCTATGGCTACACCTTC.

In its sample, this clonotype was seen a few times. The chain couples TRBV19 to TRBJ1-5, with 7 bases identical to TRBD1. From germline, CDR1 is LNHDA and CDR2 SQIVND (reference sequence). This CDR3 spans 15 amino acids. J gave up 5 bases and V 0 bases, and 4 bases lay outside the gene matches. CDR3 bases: TGTGCCAGTAGTATAGATGCGGGACAGTATCAGCCCCAGCATTTT. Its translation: CASSIDAGQYQPQHF.

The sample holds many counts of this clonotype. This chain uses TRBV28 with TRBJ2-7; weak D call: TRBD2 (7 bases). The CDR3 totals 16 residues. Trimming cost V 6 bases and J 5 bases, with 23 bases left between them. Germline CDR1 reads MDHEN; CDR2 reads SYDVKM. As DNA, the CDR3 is TGTGCCAGCAGGAAATCAAGGGGGGGGTCTCTCAACGAGCAGTACTTC. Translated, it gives CASRKSRGGSLNEQYF.

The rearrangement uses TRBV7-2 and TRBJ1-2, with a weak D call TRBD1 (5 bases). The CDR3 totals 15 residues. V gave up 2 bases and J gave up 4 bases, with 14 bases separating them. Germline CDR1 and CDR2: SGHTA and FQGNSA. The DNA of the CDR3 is TGTGCCAGCAGCTTAAGGGCGACAGCACTCTATGGCTACACCTTC. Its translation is CASSLRATALYGYTF.

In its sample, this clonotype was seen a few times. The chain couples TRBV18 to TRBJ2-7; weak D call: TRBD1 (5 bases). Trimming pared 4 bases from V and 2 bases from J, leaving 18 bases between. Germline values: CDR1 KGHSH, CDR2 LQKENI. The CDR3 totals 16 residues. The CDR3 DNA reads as TGTGCCAGCTCACAGCGAAGGGGCCCGCCACCCTACGAGCAGTACTTC. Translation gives CASSQRRGPPPYEQYF.

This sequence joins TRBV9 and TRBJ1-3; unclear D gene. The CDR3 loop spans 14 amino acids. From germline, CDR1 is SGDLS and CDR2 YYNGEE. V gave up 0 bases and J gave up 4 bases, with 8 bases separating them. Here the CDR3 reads CASSVGGKGNTIYF. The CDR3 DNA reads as TGTGCCAGCAGCGTAGGTGGGAAAGGAAACACCATATATTTT.

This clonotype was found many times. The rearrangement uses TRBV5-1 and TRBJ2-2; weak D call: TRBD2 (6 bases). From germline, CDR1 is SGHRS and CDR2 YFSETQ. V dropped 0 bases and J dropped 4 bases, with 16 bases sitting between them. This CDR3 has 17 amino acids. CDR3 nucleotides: TGCGCCAGCAGCTTGGGCGGGGCCTCAGTGACCACCGGGGAGCTGTTTTTT. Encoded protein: CASSLGGASVTTGELFF.

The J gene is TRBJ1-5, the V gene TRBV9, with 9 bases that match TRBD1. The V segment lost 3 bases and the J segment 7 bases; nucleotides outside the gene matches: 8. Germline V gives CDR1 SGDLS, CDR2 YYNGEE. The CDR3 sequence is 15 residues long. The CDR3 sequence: CASSAGTGPGQPQHF. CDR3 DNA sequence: TGTGCCAGCAGCGCCGGGACAGGGCCGGGACAGCCCCAGCATTTT.

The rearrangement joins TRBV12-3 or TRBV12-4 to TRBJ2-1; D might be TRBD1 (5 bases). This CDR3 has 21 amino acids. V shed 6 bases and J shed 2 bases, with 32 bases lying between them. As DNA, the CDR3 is TGTGCCAGCAGCCAAGATGGTACAGGAAAAAAAAGGCTAACCCCCTACAATGAGCAGTTCTTC. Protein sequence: CASSQDGTGKKRLTPYNEQFF.

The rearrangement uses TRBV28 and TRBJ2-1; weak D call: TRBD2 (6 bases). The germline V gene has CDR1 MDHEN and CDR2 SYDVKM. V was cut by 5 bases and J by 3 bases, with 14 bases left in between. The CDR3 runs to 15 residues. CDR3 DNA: TGTGCCAGCAGTGGCCGGGACTCCGTCTACAATGAGCAGTTCTTC. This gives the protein CASSGRDSVYNEQFF.

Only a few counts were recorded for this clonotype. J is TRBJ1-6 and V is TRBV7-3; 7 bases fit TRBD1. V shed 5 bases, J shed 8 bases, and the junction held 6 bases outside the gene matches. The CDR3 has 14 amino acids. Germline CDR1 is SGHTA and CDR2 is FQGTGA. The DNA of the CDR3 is TGTGCCAGCAGCACAGGGGATACGGATTCACCCCTCCACTTT. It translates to CASSTGDTDSPLHF.

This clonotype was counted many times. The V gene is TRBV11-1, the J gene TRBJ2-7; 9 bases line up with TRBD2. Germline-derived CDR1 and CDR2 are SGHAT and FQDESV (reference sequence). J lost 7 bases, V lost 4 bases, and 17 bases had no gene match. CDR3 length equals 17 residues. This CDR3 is CASSSILSGSLLVEQYF. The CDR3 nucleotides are TGTGCCAGCAGCTCAATACTTAGCGGGAGCTTGCTTGTTGAGCAGTACTTC.

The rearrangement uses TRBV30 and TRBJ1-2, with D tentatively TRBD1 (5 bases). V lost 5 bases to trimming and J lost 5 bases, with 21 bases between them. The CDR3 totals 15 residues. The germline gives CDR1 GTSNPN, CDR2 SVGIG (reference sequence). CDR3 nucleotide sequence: TGTGCCTGGCTTCACCCGGGACGGAAACTTTATGGCTACACCTTC. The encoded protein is CAWLHPGRKLYGYTF.

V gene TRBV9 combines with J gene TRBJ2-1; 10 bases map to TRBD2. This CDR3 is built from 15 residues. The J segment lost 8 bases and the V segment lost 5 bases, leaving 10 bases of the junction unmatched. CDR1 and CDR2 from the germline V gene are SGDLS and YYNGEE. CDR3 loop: CASSKTSGRGDEQFF. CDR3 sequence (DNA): TGTGCCAGCAGTAAGACTAGCGGGCGTGGGGATGAGCAGTTCTTC.

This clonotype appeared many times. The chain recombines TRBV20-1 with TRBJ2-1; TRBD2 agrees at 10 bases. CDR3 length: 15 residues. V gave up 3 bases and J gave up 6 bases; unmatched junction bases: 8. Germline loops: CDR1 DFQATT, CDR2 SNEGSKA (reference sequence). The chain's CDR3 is CSASPPSGGANEQFF. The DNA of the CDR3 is TGCAGTGCTAGTCCCCCCAGCGGGGGGGCCAATGAGCAGTTCTTC.